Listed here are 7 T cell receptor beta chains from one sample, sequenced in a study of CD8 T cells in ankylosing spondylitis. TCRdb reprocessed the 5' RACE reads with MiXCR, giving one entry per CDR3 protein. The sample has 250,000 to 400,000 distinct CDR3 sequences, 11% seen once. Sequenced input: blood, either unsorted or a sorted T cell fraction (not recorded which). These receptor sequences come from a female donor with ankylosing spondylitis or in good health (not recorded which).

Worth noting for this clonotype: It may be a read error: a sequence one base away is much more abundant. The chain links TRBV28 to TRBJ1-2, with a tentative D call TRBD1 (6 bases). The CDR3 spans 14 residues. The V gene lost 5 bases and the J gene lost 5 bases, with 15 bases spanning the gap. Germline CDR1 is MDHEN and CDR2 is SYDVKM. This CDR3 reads CASSPQDRLYGYTF. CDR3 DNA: TGTGCCAGCAGTCCACAGGACAGATTATATGGCTACACCTTC.

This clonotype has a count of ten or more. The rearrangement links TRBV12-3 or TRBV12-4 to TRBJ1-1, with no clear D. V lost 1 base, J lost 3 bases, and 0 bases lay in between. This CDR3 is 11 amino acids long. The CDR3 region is CASSLDTEAFF. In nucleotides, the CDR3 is TGTGCCAGCAGTTTAGACACTGAAGCTTTCTTT.

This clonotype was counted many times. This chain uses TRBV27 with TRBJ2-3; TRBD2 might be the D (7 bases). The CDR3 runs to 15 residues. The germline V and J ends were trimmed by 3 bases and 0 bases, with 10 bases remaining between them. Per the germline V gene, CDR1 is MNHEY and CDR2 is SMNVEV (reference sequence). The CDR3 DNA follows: TGTGCCAGCAGTTTCGCGGGGGCTAGCACAGATACGCAGTATTTT. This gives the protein CASSFAGASTDTQYF.

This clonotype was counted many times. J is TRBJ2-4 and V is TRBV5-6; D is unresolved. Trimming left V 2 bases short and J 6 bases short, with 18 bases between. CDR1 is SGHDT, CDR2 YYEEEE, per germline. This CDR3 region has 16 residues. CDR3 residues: CASSLAPLARGNIQYF. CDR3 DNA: TGTGCCAGCAGCTTAGCACCGCTTGCAAGAGGAAACATTCAGTACTTC.

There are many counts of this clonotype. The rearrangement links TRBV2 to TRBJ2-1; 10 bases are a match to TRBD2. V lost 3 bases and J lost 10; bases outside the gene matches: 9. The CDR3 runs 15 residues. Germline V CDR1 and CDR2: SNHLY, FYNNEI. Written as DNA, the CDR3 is TGTGCCAGCAGTGATGGGCTAGCGGGGGCCAGGGAGCAGTTCTTC. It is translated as CASSDGLAGAREQFF.

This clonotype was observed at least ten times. Written as DNA, the CDR3 is TGTGCCAGCAGCAAAGTCCGCACTAGCGGGAGGCCCTGGTACGAGCAGTACTTC. Translation gives CASSKVRTSGRPWYEQYF. The chain carries TRBV21-1 and TRBJ2-7; TRBD2 is the table's D call, not checked against the DNA. TRBV21-1 is an annotated pseudogene. This CDR3 is built from 18 residues.

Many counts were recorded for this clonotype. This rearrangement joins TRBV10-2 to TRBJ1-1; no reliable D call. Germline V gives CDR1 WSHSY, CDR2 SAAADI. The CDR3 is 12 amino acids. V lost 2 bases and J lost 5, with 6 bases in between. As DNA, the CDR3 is TGCGCCAGCAGTGAGGCGACGACTGAAGCTTTCTTT. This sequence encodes CASSEATTEAFF.